The clone carrying this T cell receptor (beta chain) has a single count. The naive CD8 fraction comprised CD45RO-negative cells positively selected for CCR7 and excluded terminally differentiated effector memory CD45RA+ cells. Germline CDR1 and CDR2: GTSNPN and SVGIG (reference sequence). This CDR3 has 16 amino acids. The V gene end was trimmed by 1 base and the J gene end by 0 bases; junction bases not matched to a gene: 4. These data come from a study of shared clonotypes between healthy human individuals. As for the study in general: Per donor, CD8 memory used one plate, CD8 naive used two, CD4 memory used three and CD4 naive used three.

Clones were sequenced by immunoSEQ multiplex PCR, and TCRdb holds only the in-frame ones, with some missing. This table has over 2 million clones, about 95% appearing once. The chain has TRBV30 and TRBJ2-1, with 9 bases fitting TRBD2. The sequenced material came from naive CD8+ T cells sorted from blood. This sequence originates from a man aged 18-30 years in good health. DNA of the CDR3: TGTGCCTGGAGTGACGTTAGCGGGAGCTCCTACAATGAGCAGTTCTTC. Translated: CAWSDVSGSSYNEQFF.